These T cell receptor beta chains were read from a single sample in a study of blood T cell repertoires in COVID-19. TCRdb's copy holds only in-frame clones and misses some; the assay was immunoSEQ multiplex PCR. The sample carries about 160,000 clones, over 85% recorded once. Sequencing was carried out using peripheral blood. The source is a woman in her 50s with acute or convalescent COVID-19. CDR3s include the opening cysteine and the closing phenylalanine or tryptophan. Fields, in order: J gene, V gene, CDR3 protein.

J gene: TRBJ2-1; V gene: TRBV18; CDR3 protein: CASSVTGFFSEQFF
J gene: TRBJ2-5; V gene: TRBV5-6; CDR3 protein: CASSLGLAGGGETQYF
J gene: TRBJ2-2; V gene: TRBV11-3; CDR3 protein: CASRPGGPGTGELFF
J gene: TRBJ1-1; V gene: TRBV24-1; CDR3 protein: CATRETGLNTEAFF
J gene: TRBJ1-1; V gene: TRBV7-2; CDR3 protein: CASSPQGVLNTEAFF
J gene: TRBJ2-5; V gene: TRBV29-1; CDR3 protein: CSVETSGGQETQYF
J gene: TRBJ2-5; V gene: TRBV6-5; CDR3 protein: CASTPTGFQETQYF
J gene: TRBJ1-2; V gene: TRBV12-5; CDR3 protein: CASGIMTGEVSYGYTF
J gene: TRBJ1-6; V gene: TRBV6-4; CDR3 protein: CATLLDRVGSPLHF
J gene: TRBJ2-1; V gene: TRBV15; CDR3 protein: CATSRDLYDGRAGNEQFF
J gene: TRBJ2-7; V gene: TRBV25-1; CDR3 protein: CASSERGGPLNYEQYF
J gene: TRBJ1-6; V gene: TRBV6-4; CDR3 protein: CASNGGQRSPLHF
J gene: TRBJ2-1; V gene: TRBV6-5; CDR3 protein: CASSYLLDSGNEQFF
J gene: TRBJ2-3; V gene: TRBV2; CDR3 protein: CASTKGGAGESDTQYF